This T cell receptor (beta chain) was sequenced for a study of blood T cell repertoires in COVID-19. CDR3 length: 14 amino acids. Trimming cost V 5 bases and J 4 bases, with 15 bases left between them. Per germline, CDR1 SEHNR and CDR2 FQNEAQ (reference sequence). Sequencing used immunoSEQ multiplex PCR; TCRdb keeps in-frame clones, though not all of them. The sample records 150,000 to 190,000 clones, roughly 72% being singletons. The receptor was derived from a woman of 80 years or more with acute or convalescent COVID-19. This rearrangement joins TRBV7-9 to TRBJ2-7, with a possible D match to TRBD2 (6 bases). The sample was peripheral blood. CDR3 in amino acids: CASSPRGRLYEQYF. For the CDR3, the DNA is TGTGCCAGCAGCCCGCGGGGTAGGCTTTACGAGCAGTACTTC.